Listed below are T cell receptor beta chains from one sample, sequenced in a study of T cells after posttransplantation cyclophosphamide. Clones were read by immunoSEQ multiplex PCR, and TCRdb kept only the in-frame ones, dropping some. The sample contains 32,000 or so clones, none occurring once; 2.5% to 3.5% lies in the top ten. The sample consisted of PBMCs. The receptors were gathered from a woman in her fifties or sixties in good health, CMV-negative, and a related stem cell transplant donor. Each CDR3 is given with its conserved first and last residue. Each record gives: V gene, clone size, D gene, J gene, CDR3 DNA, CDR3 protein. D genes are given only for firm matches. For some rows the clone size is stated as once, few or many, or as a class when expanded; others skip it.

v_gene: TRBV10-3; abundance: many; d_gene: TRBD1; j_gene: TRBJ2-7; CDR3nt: TGTGCCATCAGTGAGCTTATCCCGGGACAGGGAGGTGAACAGTACTTC; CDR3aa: CAISELIPGQGGEQYF
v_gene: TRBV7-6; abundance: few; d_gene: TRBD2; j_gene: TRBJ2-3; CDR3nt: TGTGCCAGCAGCTTAACTAGCGGGAGGGCAGATACGCAGTATTTT; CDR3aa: CASSLTSGRADTQYF
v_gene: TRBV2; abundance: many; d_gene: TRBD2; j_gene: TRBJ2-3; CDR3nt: TGTGCCAGCAGTTTTACCGGGACTAGCGCCACAGATACGCAGTATTTT; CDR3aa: CASSFTGTSATDTQYF
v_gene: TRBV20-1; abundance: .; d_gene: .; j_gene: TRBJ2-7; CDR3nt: TGCAGTGCTGATCAGGGTTACGAGCAGTACTTC; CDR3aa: CSADQGYEQYF
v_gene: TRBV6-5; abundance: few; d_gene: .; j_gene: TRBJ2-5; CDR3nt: TGTGCCAGCAAATCAGGGTACGGTGGGACCCAGTACTTC; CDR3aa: CASKSGYGGTQYF
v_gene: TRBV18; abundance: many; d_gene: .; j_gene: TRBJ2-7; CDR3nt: TGTGCCAGCTCACCACTCGGAGGGGTGTACGAGCAGTACTTC; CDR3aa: CASSPLGGVYEQYF
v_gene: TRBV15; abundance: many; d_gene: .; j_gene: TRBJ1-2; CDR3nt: TGTGCCACCAGCAGAGATCGCAGCTATGGCTACACCTTC; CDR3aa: CATSRDRSYGYTF
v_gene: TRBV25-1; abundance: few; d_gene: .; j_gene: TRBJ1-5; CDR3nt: TGTGCCAGCAGTGAATCACACGGCGGTACGAGTCCCCAGCATTTT; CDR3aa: CASSESHGGTSPQHF
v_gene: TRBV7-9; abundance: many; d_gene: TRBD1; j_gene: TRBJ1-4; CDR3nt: TGTGCCAGCAGGTCGCAGGGGGCCGGTAATGAAAAACTGTTTTTT; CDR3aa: CASRSQGAGNEKLFF
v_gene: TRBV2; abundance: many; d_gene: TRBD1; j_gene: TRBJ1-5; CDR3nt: TGTGCCAGCAGTGTGGAACAGGGGGCTCGTAGGCAGCCCCAGCATTTT; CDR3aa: CASSVEQGARRQPQHF
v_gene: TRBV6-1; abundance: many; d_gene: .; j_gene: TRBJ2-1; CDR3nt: TGTGCCAGCACGTTTTTCGGCAATGAGCAGTTCTTC; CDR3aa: CASTFFGNEQFF
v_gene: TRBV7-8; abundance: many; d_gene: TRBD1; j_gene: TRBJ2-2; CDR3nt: TGTGCCAGCAGGCAAACAGGGGCCGCCGCCGGGGAGCTGTTTTTT; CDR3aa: CASRQTGAAAGELFF
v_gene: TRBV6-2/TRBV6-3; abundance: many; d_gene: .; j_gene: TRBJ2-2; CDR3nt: TGTGCCAGCGGCCGACTAGAAAGCACCGGGGAGCTGTTTTTT; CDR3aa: CASGRLESTGELFF
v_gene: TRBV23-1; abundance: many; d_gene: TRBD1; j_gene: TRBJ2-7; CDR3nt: TGCGCCAGCATTCGACAGGGGGCGAATTTCGGGCAGTACTTC; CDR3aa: CASIRQGANFGQYF
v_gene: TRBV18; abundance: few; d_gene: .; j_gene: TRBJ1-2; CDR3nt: TGTGCCAGCTCACCATCGACATATGGCTACACCTTC; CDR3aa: CASSPSTYGYTF
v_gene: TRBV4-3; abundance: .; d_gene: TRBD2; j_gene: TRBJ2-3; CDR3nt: TGCGCCAGCAGCCAACTAGCGGGGAGTACAGATACGCAGTATTTT; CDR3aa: CASSQLAGSTDTQYF
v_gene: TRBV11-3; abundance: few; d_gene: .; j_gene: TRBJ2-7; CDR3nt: TGTGCCAGCAGCTCCCAGGGATTCTACGAGCAGTACTTC; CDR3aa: CASSSQGFYEQYF
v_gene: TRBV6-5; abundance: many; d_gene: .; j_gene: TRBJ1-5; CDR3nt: TGTGCCAGCAGTGACAGTCATAGCAATCAGCCCCAGCATTTT; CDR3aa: CASSDSHSNQPQHF
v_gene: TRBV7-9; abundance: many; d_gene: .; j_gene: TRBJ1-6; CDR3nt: TGTGCCAGCAGCTTAGTAGGATCGGGTTATAATTCACCCCTCCACTTT; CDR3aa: CASSLVGSGYNSPLHF
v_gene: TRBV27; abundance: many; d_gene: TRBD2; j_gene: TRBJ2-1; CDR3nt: TGTGCCAGCAGTGTTAGGACTAGCGGGATGCATGAGCAGTTCTTC; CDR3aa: CASSVRTSGMHEQFF
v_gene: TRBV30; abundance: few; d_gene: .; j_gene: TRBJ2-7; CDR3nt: TGTGCCTGGAGTCAGCGGGCTAGCTCCTACGAGCAGTACTTC; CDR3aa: CAWSQRASSYEQYF
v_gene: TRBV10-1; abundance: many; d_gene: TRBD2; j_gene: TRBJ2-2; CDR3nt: TGCGCCAGCAGTTTGACTAGCGGGAACACCGGGGAGCTGTTTTTT; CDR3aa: CASSLTSGNTGELFF
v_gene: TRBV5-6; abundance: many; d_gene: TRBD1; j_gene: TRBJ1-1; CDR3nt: TGTGCCAGCAGCCATCCCGAAGGGGACAGGGAGAGGTTGGACACTGAAGCTTTCTTT; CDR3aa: CASSHPEGDRERLDTEAFF
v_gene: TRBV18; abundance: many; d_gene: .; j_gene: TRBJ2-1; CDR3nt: TGTGCCAGCTTATCAGGGGCAGGGAGCGATGAGCAGTTCTTC; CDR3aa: CASLSGAGSDEQFF
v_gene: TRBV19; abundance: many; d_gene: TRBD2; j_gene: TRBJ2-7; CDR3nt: TGTGCCAGTAGTCGGACTAGCGAGATTTCCTACGAGCAGTACTTC; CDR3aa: CASSRTSEISYEQYF
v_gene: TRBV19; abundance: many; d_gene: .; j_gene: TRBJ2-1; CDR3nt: TGTGCCAGTAGTAGCGGCTGGAATGAGCAGTTCTTC; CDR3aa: CASSSGWNEQFF
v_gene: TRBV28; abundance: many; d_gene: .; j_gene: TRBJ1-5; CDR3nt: TGTGCCAGCAGTTGGGACTCCTACCAGCCCCAGCATTTT; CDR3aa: CASSWDSYQPQHF
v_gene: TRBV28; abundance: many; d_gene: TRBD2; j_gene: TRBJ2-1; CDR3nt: TGTGCCAGCGGGACTAGTTACAATGAGCAGTTCTTC; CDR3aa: CASGTSYNEQFF
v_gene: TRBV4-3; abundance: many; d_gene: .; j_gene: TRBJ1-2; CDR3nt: TGCGCCAGCAGCCTGGCGAGTGGGGCCCATGGCTACACCTTC; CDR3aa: CASSLASGAHGYTF
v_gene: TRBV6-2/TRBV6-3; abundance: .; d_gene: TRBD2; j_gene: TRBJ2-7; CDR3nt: TGTGCCAGCAGTTATGAGCGGGGGGCCTCCTACGAGCAGTACTTC; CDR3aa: CASSYERGASYEQYF
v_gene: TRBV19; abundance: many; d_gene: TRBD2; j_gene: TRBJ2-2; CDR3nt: TGTGCCAGTAGCCTTAGTGGCGGGGGGGCTACCGGGGAGCTGTTTTTT; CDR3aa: CASSLSGGGATGELFF
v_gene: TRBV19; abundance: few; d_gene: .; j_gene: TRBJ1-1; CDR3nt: TGTGCCAGTAGTGTCTCCAGGGGAGGAACTGAAGCTTTCTTT; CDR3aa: CASSVSRGGTEAFF
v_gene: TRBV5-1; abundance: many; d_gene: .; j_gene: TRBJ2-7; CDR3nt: TGCGCCAGCAGCTTTGGGGCAGGGACTTACGAGCAGTACTTC; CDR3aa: CASSFGAGTYEQYF
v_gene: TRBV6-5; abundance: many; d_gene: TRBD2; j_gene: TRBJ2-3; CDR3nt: TGTGCCAGCAGGCGGACTAGCACAACAGATACGCAGTATTTT; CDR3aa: CASRRTSTTDTQYF
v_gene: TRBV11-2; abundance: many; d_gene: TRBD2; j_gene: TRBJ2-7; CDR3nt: TGTGCCAGCGGGACTAGCGGGGGGCGGGAGCAGTACTTC; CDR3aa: CASGTSGGREQYF
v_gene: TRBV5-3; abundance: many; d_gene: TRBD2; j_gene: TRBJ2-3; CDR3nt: TGTGCCAGAAGCTTGGATGGGGCGTCGGGGGGGCATAGGTCAGATACGCAGTATTTT; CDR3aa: CARSLDGASGGHRSDTQYF
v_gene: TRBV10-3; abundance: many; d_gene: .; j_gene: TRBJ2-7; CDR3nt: TGTGCCATCAGTGATGGGCCTACCATCTCCTACGAGCAGTACTTC; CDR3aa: CAISDGPTISYEQYF
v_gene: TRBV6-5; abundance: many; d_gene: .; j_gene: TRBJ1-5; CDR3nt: TGTGCCAGCAGGACAGGCGCCCAGCCCCAGCATTTT; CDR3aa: CASRTGAQPQHF
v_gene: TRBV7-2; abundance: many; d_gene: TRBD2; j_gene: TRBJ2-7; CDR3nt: TGTGCCAGCAGCTTAGCTAGCGGGAGTGCCTACGAGCAGTACTTC; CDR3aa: CASSLASGSAYEQYF
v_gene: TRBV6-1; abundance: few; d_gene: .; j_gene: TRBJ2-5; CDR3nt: TGTGCCTTGAGACAGCCTATTCCACAAGAGACCCAGTACTTC; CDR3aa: CALRQPIPQETQYF
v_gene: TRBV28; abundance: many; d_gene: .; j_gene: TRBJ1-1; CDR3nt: TGTGCCAGCAGCCCTCCTGGGAGGGGTGAAGCTTTCTTT; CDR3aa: CASSPPGRGEAFF
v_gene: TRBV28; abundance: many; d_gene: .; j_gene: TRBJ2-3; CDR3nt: TGTGCCAGCAGTTTACTGTCCCCAAGGGCGCAGTATTTT; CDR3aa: CASSLLSPRAQYF
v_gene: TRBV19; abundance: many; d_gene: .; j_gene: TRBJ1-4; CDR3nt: TGTGCCAGTAGCCAGCAGGCGCCGGGGGAAAAACTGTTTTTT; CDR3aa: CASSQQAPGEKLFF
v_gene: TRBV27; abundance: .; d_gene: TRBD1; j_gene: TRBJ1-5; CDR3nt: TGTGCCAGCAGTTCGGGACAGGGGAGGCAGCCCCAGCATTTT; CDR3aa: CASSSGQGRQPQHF